This T cell receptor (beta chain) originates from a study of T cell responses to AZD1222 COVID-19 vaccine. Findings and caveats of the study: Spike-specific TCR breadth and depth went up after people got two AZD1222 doses.

In the case of this clone: Its target is unknown.

Assay: immunoSEQ multiplex PCR; the TCRdb copy retains only in-frame clones and omits some. The sample holds some 31,000 clones, more than 85% seen once. The ends were cut back, 1 base at V and 3 bases at J, with 6 bases in the middle. This CDR3 spans 13 amino acids. The material was peripheral blood, obtained on day 0 of AZD1222 vaccination. The receptor was derived from an adult in good health. The chain joins TRBV12-3 or TRBV12-4 to TRBJ1-1; perhaps TRBD1 as D (5 bases). CDR3 protein: CASSLGGDTEAFF. The CDR3 DNA reads TGTGCCAGCAGTTTAGGGGGGGACACTGAAGCTTTCTTT.